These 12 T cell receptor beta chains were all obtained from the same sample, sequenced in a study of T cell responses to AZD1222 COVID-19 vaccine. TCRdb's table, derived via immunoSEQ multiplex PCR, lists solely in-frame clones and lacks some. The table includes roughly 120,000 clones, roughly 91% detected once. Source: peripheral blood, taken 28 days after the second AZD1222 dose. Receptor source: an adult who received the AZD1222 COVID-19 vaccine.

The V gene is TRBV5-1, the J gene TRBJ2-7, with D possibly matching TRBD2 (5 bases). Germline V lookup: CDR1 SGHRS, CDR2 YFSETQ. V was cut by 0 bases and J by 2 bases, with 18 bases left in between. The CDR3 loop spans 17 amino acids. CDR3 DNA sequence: TGCGCCAGCAGCTTGGGAGGGCACGGCCTAATCACCTACGAGCAGTACTTC. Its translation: CASSLGGHGLITYEQYF.

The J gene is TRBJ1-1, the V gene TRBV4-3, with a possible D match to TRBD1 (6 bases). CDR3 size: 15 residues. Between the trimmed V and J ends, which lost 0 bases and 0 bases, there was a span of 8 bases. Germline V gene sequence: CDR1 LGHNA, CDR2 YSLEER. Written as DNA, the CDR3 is TGCGCCAGCAGCCAAGATAGGGGGATGAACACTGAAGCTTTCTTT. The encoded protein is CASSQDRGMNTEAFF.

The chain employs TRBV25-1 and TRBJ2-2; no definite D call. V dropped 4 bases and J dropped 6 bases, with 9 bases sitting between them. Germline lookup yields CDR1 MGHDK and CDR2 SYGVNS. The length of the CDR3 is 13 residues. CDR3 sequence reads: CASSGFLAGELFF. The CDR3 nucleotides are TGTGCCAGCAGTGGATTTTTAGCCGGGGAGCTGTTTTTT.

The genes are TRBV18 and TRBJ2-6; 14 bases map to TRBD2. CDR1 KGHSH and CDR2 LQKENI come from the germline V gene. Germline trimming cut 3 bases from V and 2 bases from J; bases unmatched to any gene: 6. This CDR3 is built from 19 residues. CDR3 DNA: TGTGCCAGCTCACCGACTAGCGGGAGGGCCGATCCTGGGGCCAACGTCCTGACTTTC. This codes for CASSPTSGRADPGANVLTF.

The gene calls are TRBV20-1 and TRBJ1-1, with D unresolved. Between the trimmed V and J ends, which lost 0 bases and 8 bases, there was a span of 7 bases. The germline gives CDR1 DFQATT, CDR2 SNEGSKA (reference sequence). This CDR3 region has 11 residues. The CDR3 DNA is TGCAGTGCTAGAGATGAGAACGAAGCTTTCTTT. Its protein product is CSARDENEAFF.

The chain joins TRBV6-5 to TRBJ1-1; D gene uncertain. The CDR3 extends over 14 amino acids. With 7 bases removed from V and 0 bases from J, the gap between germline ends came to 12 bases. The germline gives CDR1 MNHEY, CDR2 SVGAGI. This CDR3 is CASNLGNMNTEAFF. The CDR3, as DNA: TGTGCCAGCAATTTGGGAAACATGAACACTGAAGCTTTCTTT.

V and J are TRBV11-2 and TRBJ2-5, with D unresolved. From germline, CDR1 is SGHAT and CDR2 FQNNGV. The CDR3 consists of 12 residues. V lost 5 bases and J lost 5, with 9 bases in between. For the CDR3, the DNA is TGTGCCAGCAGCCTGGATGGCGAGACCCAGTACTTC. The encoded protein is CASSLDGETQYF. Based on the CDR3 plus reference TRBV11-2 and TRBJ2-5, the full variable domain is EAGVAQSPRYKIIEKRQSVAFWCNPISGHATLYWYQQILGQGPKLLIQFQNNGVVDDSQLPKDRFSAERLKGVDSTLKIQPAKLEDSAVYLCASSLDGETQYFGPGTRLLVL.

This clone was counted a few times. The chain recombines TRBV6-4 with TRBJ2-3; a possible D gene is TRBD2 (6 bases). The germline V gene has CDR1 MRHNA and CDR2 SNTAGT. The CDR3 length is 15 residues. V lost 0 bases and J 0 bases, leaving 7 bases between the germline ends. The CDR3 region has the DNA TGTGCCAGCAGTGACTCGGGGGGAAGCACAGATACGCAGTATTTT. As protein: CASSDSGGSTDTQYF.

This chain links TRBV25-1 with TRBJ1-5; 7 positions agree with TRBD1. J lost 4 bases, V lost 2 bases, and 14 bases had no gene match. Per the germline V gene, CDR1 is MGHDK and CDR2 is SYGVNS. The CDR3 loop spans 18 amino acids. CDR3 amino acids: CASSETGMGTDGNQPQHF. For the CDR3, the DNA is TGTGCCAGCAGTGAAACGGGGATGGGGACAGATGGGAATCAGCCCCAGCATTTT.

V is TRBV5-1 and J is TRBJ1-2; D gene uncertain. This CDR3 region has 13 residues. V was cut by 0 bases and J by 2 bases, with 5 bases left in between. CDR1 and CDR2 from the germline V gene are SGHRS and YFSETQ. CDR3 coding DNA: TGCGCCAGCAGCTTGGTGGGCAACTATGGCTACACCTTC. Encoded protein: CASSLVGNYGYTF.

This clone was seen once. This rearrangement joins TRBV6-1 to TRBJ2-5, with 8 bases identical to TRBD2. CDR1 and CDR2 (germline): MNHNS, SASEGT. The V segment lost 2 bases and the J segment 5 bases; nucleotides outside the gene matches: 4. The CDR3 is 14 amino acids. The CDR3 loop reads CASSERGGRETQYF. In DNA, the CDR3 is TGTGCCAGCAGTGAACGGGGGGGCAGGGAGACCCAGTACTTC.

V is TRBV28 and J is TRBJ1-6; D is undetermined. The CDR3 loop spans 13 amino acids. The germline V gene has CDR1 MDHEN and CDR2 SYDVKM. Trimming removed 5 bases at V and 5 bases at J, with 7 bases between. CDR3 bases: TGTGCCAGCAGTCCGAGAGATAATTCACCCCTCCACTTT. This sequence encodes CASSPRDNSPLHF.